These 6 T cell receptor beta chains originate from one sample sequenced in a study of regulatory T cells in long-lasting Graves disease. Time point reported: newly diagnosed GD, antithyroid drugs for less than 3 months. Construction of the TCR library relied on RNA isolated from PBMCs. CDR3 regions were amplified by Arm-PCR using iRepertoire HTBI primers to build TCR beta libraries. TCRdb re-analysed the multiplex PCR reads in MiXCR, keeping a single row per CDR3 protein. The sample has roughly 220,000 distinct CDR3 sequences; roughly 18% are singletons. The sequencing here drew on peripheral blood mononuclear cells (PBMCs), taken at new diagnosis, from a patient treated with antithyroid drugs. The receptors originated from a female donor with Graves disease.

Ten or more counts support this clonotype. The chain uses TRBV2 and TRBJ2-3, with TRBD2 identical over 9 bases. Germline loops: CDR1 SNHLY, CDR2 FYNNEI. This CDR3 has 15 amino acids. V shed 7 bases, J shed 3 bases, and the junction held 8 bases outside the gene matches. In DNA, the CDR3 is TGTGCCAGCAAGTCCGGGACTAGCTTGACAGATACGCAGTATTTT. Translated: CASKSGTSLTDTQYF.

V is TRBV5-4 and J is TRBJ2-1; 11 positions agree with TRBD2. CDR3 length: 15 residues. CDR1 is SGHNT, CDR2 YYREEE, per germline (reference sequence). V dropped 4 bases and J dropped 8; count of bases not matched to a gene: 8. In DNA, the CDR3 is TGTGCCAGCAGCGGGGGTGGTAGCGGGAGGGATGAGCAGTTCTTC. Translation gives CASSGGGSGRDEQFF.

Remarks on this clonotype: This may be a read error: a much more frequent sequence differs by one nucleotide. The chain joins TRBV19 to TRBJ1-2; the D is unclear. This CDR3 region has 15 residues. Germline assignment: CDR1 LNHDA and CDR2 SQIVND (reference sequence). The CDR3 nucleotides are TGTGCCAGTAGGGGCCTTGGGGTATATAACTATGGCTACATCTTC. This gives the protein CASRGLGVYNYGYIF.

This clonotype was counted once. The chain recombines TRBV6-1 with TRBJ2-7; D not resolved. This CDR3 is 12 amino acids long. V lost 1 base, J lost 2 bases, and 3 bases lay in between. Germline CDR1 MNHNS, CDR2 SASEGT. CDR3 in DNA: TGTGCCAGCAGTGAAGATACCTACGAGCAGTACGTC. Amino acid sequence: CASSEDTYEQYV.

The rearrangement uses TRBV4-2 and TRBJ2-1; 10 nucleotides match TRBD2. CDR3 length: 16 amino acids. V lost 1 base to trimming and J lost 7 bases; unmatched junction nucleotides: 7. Germline lookup yields CDR1 LGHNA and CDR2 YNFKEQ. The CDR3 reads CASSQVGAGGGNEQFF. DNA of the CDR3: TGTGCCAGCAGCCAAGTCGGAGCGGGAGGGGGTAATGAGCAGTTCTTC.

The chain combines TRBV19 with TRBJ2-2; 7 bases match TRBD1. This CDR3 has 15 residues. V lost 11 bases to trimming and J lost 8 bases; unmatched junction nucleotides: 17. The germline CDR1 and CDR2 sequences are LNHDA and SQIVND (reference sequence). This CDR3 reads CAPDRAGTALGELFF. DNA of the CDR3: TGTGCCCCAGACAGGGCCGGGACAGCGTTGGGGGAGCTGTTTTTT.